The sequence of this T cell receptor beta chain was determined in a study of T cell changes during pregnancy in multiple sclerosis. With 5 bases clipped from V and 5 bases from J, the junction kept 8 bases outside the gene matches. The CDR3 length is 16 residues. Germline V lookup: CDR1 SEHNR, CDR2 FQNEAQ (reference sequence). Assay: immunoSEQ multiplex PCR; the TCRdb copy retains only in-frame clones and omits some. The data show approximately 40,000 clones, about 88% seen once. The receptor was isolated from a female donor with multiple sclerosis, enrolled in a pregnancy study. The specimen comprised CD4+ T cells from peripheral blood mononuclear cells, sampled in the first trimester of pregnancy. The chain has TRBV7-9 and TRBJ2-2; TRBD1 matches 10 bases. DNA of the CDR3: TGTGCCAGCAGCCCCTTTGGACAGGGGGTTACCGGGGAGCTGTTTTTT. It specifies CASSPFGQGVTGELFF.